This T cell receptor beta chain was found in a study of blood T cell repertoires in COVID-19. Study information: The United States, Italy and Spain were the sources of the acute and convalescent COVID-19 samples. In each case, the material was cDNA or gDNA derived from T cells, B-cell-depleted T cells, or PBMCs.

Original data processing: By means of reference gene primer amplification, nucleated cell counts were estimated. Only in-frame clones appear in the TCRdb table, and some are missing; sequencing was by immunoSEQ multiplex PCR. D and trimming were read from the DNA, whereas the V and J calls and clone size are those reported in that table. The sample lists 250,000 or so clones; 85% to 95% were seen once. Points on this clone: The DNA is left out, because the CDR3 cannot be placed on it with certainty; the CDR3 is given as TCRdb lists it.

Seattle researchers signed up patients amid active infection and tracked them longitudinally. Germline V lookup: CDR1 SQVTM, CDR2 ANQGSEA. The length of the CDR3 is 12 amino acids, counting both ends. Sequenced: peripheral blood. The receptor's source is a man aged 25 to 40 with COVID-19, enrolled during active disease. This sequence joins TRBV29-1 and TRBJ2-1; the listed D gene, TRBD2, was not tested against the DNA. CDR3 amino acids: CSVAFGGGAEFF.